These 20 T cell receptor beta chains originate from one sample sequenced in a study of blood T cell repertoires in COVID-19. Method: immunoSEQ multiplex PCR; TCRdb's copy keeps in-frame clones and lacks some. The data contain approximately 140,000 clones, roughly 84% of them singletons. Sequencing was carried out using peripheral blood. Receptors were obtained from a man younger than 40 with COVID-19, enrolled during active disease.

This chain uses TRBV28 with TRBJ2-6; D gene unclear. CDR1 is MDHEN and CDR2 is SYDVKM in the germline V gene. The CDR3 spans 12 residues. Trimming removed 7 bases at V and 5 bases at J, with 6 bases between. The CDR3 DNA reads TGTGCCAGCAATGACAGGGCCAACGTCCTGACTTTC. Its protein product is CASNDRANVLTF. The complete variable domain, with remaining parts taken from reference TRBV28 and TRBJ2-6, reads DVKVTQSSRYLVKRTGEKVFLECVQDMDHENMFWYRQDPGLGLRLIYFSYDVKMKEKGDIPEGYSVSREKKERFSLILESASTNQTSMYLCASNDRANVLTFGAGSRLTVL.

The gene calls are TRBV9 and TRBJ1-4, with D perhaps matching TRBD1 (6 bases). The CDR3 has 16 residues. The V gene's germline CDR1 is SGDLS and CDR2 YYNGEE. V lost 0 bases to trimming and J lost 4 bases, with 13 bases between them. The CDR3 reads CASSVASTGINEKLFF. CDR3 DNA: TGTGCCAGCAGCGTAGCTAGCACAGGGATTAATGAAAAACTGTTTTTT.

This clone has a single count. This chain uses TRBV6-1 with TRBJ1-3; 8 nucleotides align to TRBD1. Per germline, CDR1 MNHNS and CDR2 SASEGT. The CDR3 loop spans 18 amino acids. After removal of 3 bases from V and 6 bases from J, the junction contained 16 bases not matched to a gene. The CDR3 region has the DNA TGTGCCAGCAGTGATTTCGGCCGGGGGCAGGGGGCCGTAAACACCATATATTTT. It yields the protein CASSDFGRGQGAVNTIYF.

The V and J genes are TRBV19 and TRBJ1-2, with D perhaps matching TRBD1 (5 bases). The V gene's germline CDR1 is LNHDA and CDR2 SQIVND (reference sequence). The CDR3 sequence is 13 residues long. V was clipped by 5 bases and J by 8 bases, with 15 bases between them. The CDR3 DNA reads as TGTGCCAGTAGTCCCTCGGACACGGCGGGCTACACCTTC. Translating gives CASSPSDTAGYTF.

V is TRBV10-3 and J is TRBJ2-1, with 12 bases identical to TRBD1. The trim removed 2 bases at V and 7 bases at J, leaving 6 bases unmatched. The CDR3 is 16 residues long. Germline CDR1 reads ENHRY; CDR2 reads SYGVKD. CDR3 amino acids: CAISEAGQGARNEQFF. Written as DNA, the CDR3 is TGTGCCATCAGTGAGGCGGGACAGGGGGCTCGGAATGAGCAGTTCTTC.

The chain uses TRBV4-2 and TRBJ2-3, with 11 positions matching TRBD2. CDR3 size: 17 residues. V was clipped by 4 bases and J by 5 bases; unmatched bases: 11. Germline CDR1 and CDR2: LGHNA and YNFKEQ. The CDR3 is CASSPKPGTSGEDTQYF. The CDR3 nucleotides read TGTGCCAGCAGCCCGAAGCCCGGGACTAGCGGCGAAGATACGCAGTATTTT.

The J gene is TRBJ1-1, the V gene TRBV24-1; 9 bases map to TRBD1. The V gene's germline CDR1 is KGHDR and CDR2 SFDVKD. The V segment lost 3 bases and the J segment 5 bases; nucleotides outside the gene matches: 6. This CDR3 is built from 15 residues. CDR3 nucleotides: TGTGCCACCAGTGATGGGGGGACAGGGTATACTGAAGCTTTCTTT. This encodes CATSDGGTGYTEAFF.

The chain carries TRBV18 and TRBJ2-2; possible D gene TRBD1, 5 bases. This CDR3 is 15 amino acids long. From germline, CDR1 is KGHSH and CDR2 LQKENI. The V end was cut by 6 bases, the J end by 4 bases, with 15 bases between. The CDR3 bases are TGTGCCAGCTCCCCTTCAAGGGGTTCCACCGGGGAGCTGTTTTTT. Its protein is CASSPSRGSTGELFF. Looking up the rest from reference TRBV18 and TRBJ2-2 gives the full variable domain: NAGVMQNPRHLVRRRGQEARLRCSPMKGHSHVYWYRQLPEEGLKFMVYLQKENIIDESGMPKERFSAEFPKEGPSILRIQQVVRGDSAAYFCASSPSRGSTGELFFGEGSRLTVL.

This chain connects TRBV5-4 to TRBJ1-2; 9 nucleotides align to TRBD1. J was trimmed by 6 bases and V by 3 bases; bases with no gene match: 6. This CDR3 region has 14 residues. The germline V gene encodes CDR1 SGHNT and CDR2 YYREEE (reference sequence). For the CDR3, the DNA is TGTGCCAGCAGCTCCATAGGGACAGGGAATGGCTACACCTTC. Translating it yields CASSSIGTGNGYTF.

This sequence joins TRBV19 and TRBJ2-7, with 11 bases identical to TRBD2. The V gene end was trimmed by 6 bases and the J gene end by 4 bases; junction bases not matched to a gene: 11. Germline V gene lookup returns CDR1 LNHDA and CDR2 SQIVND (reference sequence). There are 16 residues in the CDR3. The CDR3 DNA reads as TGTGCCAGTAGCACGGCCGGGACTAGCGGTTCTTACGAGCAGTACTTC. It is translated as CASSTAGTSGSYEQYF.

This chain uses TRBV5-4 with TRBJ2-7, with 7 bases lining up with TRBD1. This CDR3 is 15 amino acids long. V lost 4 bases and J lost 3; bases outside the gene matches: 10. CDR1 and CDR2 (germline): SGHNT, YYREEE (reference sequence). In DNA, the CDR3 is TGTGCCAGCAGCCCGAATACAGGGGCTAGCTACGAGCAGTACTTC. The encoded protein is CASSPNTGASYEQYF.

V is TRBV7-6 and J is TRBJ2-7; 7 positions match TRBD1. This CDR3 is 14 amino acids long. The ends lost 3 bases at V and 5 bases at J; junction bases unmatched: 7. CDR1 and CDR2 (germline): SGHVS, FNYEAQ. The CDR3 DNA sequence: TGTGCCAGCAGCTTGGTAGGGGGCGCGGACGAGCAGTACTTC. It is translated as CASSLVGGADEQYF.

The chain carries TRBV28 and TRBJ1-4; 8 bases line up with TRBD1. The V segment lost 1 base and the J segment 7 bases; nucleotides outside the gene matches: 11. The CDR3 is 17 residues long. The germline CDR1 and CDR2 sequences are MDHEN and SYDVKM. The CDR3, as DNA: TGTGCCAGCAGTTTATCAGGCAGGGGGCGATTCCGTGAAAAACTGTTTTTT. Its protein is CASSLSGRGRFREKLFF.

This chain links TRBV5-6 with TRBJ2-2, with 10 bases fitting TRBD2. The CDR3 totals 15 residues. Germline CDR1 is SGHDT and CDR2 is YYEEEE. Losses at the gene ends were 3 bases for V and 4 bases for J; bases not matched to a gene: 3. Written as DNA, the CDR3 is TGTGCCAGCAGCTCTAGCGGGAGAGGCACCGGGGAGCTGTTTTTT. Translated, it gives CASSSSGRGTGELFF.

CDR3 protein: CASSPVTRETQYF. CDR3 coding DNA: TGTGCCAGCAGCCCGGTAACCAGGGAGACCCAGTACTTC. The chain carries TRBV9 and TRBJ2-5; no clear D gene. Germline V gives CDR1 SGDLS, CDR2 YYNGEE. The CDR3 sequence is 13 residues long. V lost 4 bases to trimming and J lost 5 bases, with 12 bases between them.

The chain has TRBV9 and TRBJ1-1; D gene uncertain. This CDR3 is built from 15 residues. Germline V gene data show CDR1 as SGDLS and CDR2 as YYNGEE. V was shortened by 4 bases and J by 4 bases, with 17 bases between the two germline ends. The CDR3 region has the DNA TGTGCCAGCAGCACAAATCCCTCCCGGAGCACTGAAGCTTTCTTT. This sequence encodes CASSTNPSRSTEAFF.

The rearrangement links TRBV13 to TRBJ2-3, with D perhaps TRBD2 (6 bases). The CDR3 sequence is 14 residues long. Germline CDR1 reads PRHDT; CDR2 reads FYEKMQ (reference sequence). Trimming took 3 bases from V and 7 from J, leaving 14 bases between them. The CDR3 is CASSLGGRGNTQYF. In DNA, the CDR3 is TGTGCCAGCAGCTTGGGGGGACGGGGGAATACGCAGTATTTT.

The chain employs TRBV11-2 and TRBJ1-1, with 9 bases that match TRBD1. The V and J ends lost 5 bases and 2 bases, in that order; junction bases with no gene match: 15. The CDR3 contains 18 residues. CDR1 is SGHAT and CDR2 is FQNNGV in the germline V gene. The CDR3 spells CASSPPGQGLTGNTEAFF. The CDR3 DNA reads TGTGCCAGCAGCCCCCCGGGACAGGGCTTGACAGGAAACACTGAAGCTTTCTTT.

V usage is TRBV30 and J usage is TRBJ1-2; no clear D gene. Deletions cut 4 bases from V and 0 bases from J, with 9 bases between. Per the germline V gene, CDR1 is GTSNPN and CDR2 is SVGIG (reference sequence). The CDR3 runs to 13 residues. Here the CDR3 DNA reads TGTGCCTGGAAAAAGTTAGCTAACTATGGCTACACCTTC. As protein: CAWKKLANYGYTF.

This clone showed up just once. The chain is built from TRBV11-2 and TRBJ2-3; D perhaps matches TRBD1 (5 bases). The CDR3 spans 15 residues. Germline V gene data show CDR1 as SGHAT and CDR2 as FQNNGV. Trimming took off 5 bases at V and 0 bases at J, with 12 bases between the two ends. CDR3 in amino acids: CASSPRGRSTDTQYF. In DNA, the CDR3 is TGTGCCAGCAGCCCTAGGGGCCGTAGCACAGATACGCAGTATTTT. Looking up the rest from reference TRBV11-2 and TRBJ2-3 gives the full variable domain: EAGVAQSPRYKIIEKRQSVAFWCNPISGHATLYWYQQILGQGPKLLIQFQNNGVVDDSQLPKDRFSAERLKGVDSTLKIQPAKLEDSAVYLCASSPRGRSTDTQYFGPGTRLTVL.